This T cell receptor (beta chain) emerged from a study of cytomegalovirus exposure and HLA in healthy donors (dated by TCRdb to between 2016 and 2019). Background for the entire study: An earlier analysis of fewer than 750 of the donors reported around 280 Gb of sequence data and around 120 million unique TCR beta sequences obtained from about 200 million T cells. An early release that covered fewer than 750 HLA-typed donors contained about 300 gigabases of sequencing data and tens of millions of unique TCR sequences. Of the roughly 400 genotyped donors, over 80% were placed in the genetic ancestry cluster associated with self-reported Caucasian donors. The study aimed to test whether cataloging public T cell receptors could reveal signatures of past pathogen exposure. The study used immunosequencing to profile the T cell repertoires of about 670 subjects and linked those repertoires to cytomegalovirus serostatus. Along with the approximately 700-subject first cohort, a separate validation cohort of approximately 110 different subjects was used. To predict cytomegalovirus infection status, the study combined high-throughput TCR immunosequencing, statistical association of individual TCRs with disease status, and machine learning. To study patterns of TCR occurrence, a later analysis re-analyzed previously published TCR beta repertoires from 600 to 750 donors and added high-resolution HLA genotyping. Rather than using new phenotypic data, the later analysis identified candidate immune exposures from TCR beta sequences and from how often those sequences occurred across donors. An earlier analysis of 450 to 750 of the donors used high-throughput TCR beta sequencing to judge whether each TCR beta V gene segment behaved as functional or pseudogenic. Donor age, sex, ethnicity and CMV serostatus were compiled together with the repertoire data. A later genetic analysis took genome-wide SNP genotypes for about three fifths of the 666 donors and used that subset as a discovery cohort. All discovery cohort repertoires had been generated using a single sequencing platform. HLA typing included class I and class II loci at four-digit resolution. The number of donors typed differed by locus, with about 629-640 for A, B, C, DRB1 and DQB1, around 500 for DQA1, approximately 570 for DPA1, and over 400 for DPB1. Because of strong linkage in the cohort, 4 to 6 DR-DQ haplotypes were treated as single units for association and clustering. Across 398 genotyped donors of the cohort, an average of about 220,000 unique TCR beta nucleotide sequences per donor were sequenced, and roughly a sixth of those sequences were non-productive.

In total, around 600 healthy bone marrow donors made up the cohort. Cohort members were all nominally healthy when sampled, although unrecorded immune exposures were likely present. The donor was CMV seronegative and belonged to the group of 352 seronegative cohort members. Every donor gave a peripheral blood sample, and the peripheral blood mononuclear cells from that sample were used for TCR beta sequencing. Genomic DNA extraction from the blood cell samples was performed with the Qiagen DNeasy Blood Extraction Kit. The paper as a whole reports these results and caveats: A later analysis found that HLA-associated TCR beta chains were more clonally expanded and had lower generation probabilities than equally common non-associated chains. In the study, around 160 TCR beta chains were listed as associated with cytomegalovirus. Across donors, most TCR sequences were observed very rarely, whereas some public TCRs were present in many individuals. The cohort was sequenced for TCR beta chains only, and without alpha or paired-chain data the features that could be detected were limited. An earlier analysis of approximately 540 of the donors showed that most TCR beta V segments appeared in productive rearrangements either about 90% or about 30% of the time, which broadly matched IMGT annotations. In a later analysis, some 17,000 TCR beta sequences were associated with specific HLA alleles at a false discovery rate of 0.05. Correlated functional status among segregating V segments might reflect linkage disequilibrium, but an unknown experimental factor could not be ruled out. A cluster of highly shared sequence variants was judged likely to represent a technical artifact of the sequencing pipeline. The authors suggested that the approach could potentially be generalized to other disease states and immunological phenotypes. In a later analysis, TCR association rates were found to vary across HLA loci, with the most associated TCRs seen for DRB1 alleles and the fewest for HLA-C alleles. Fewer than 20 rarely observed V segments, including chromosome 9 orphons, were excluded from the earlier analysis of just under 600 of the donors because counts were too low. According to a later analysis, parvovirus B19, influenza, CMV and Epstein-Barr virus appeared linked to several top co-occurrence clusters. V-gene and J-gene trimming of TCR beta chains was associated with a missense DCLRE1C variant in a later genetic analysis, and the association was replicated in an independent cohort. In a later genetic analysis, fewer N-insertions in productive TCRs were reported among donors in an Asian-associated ancestry cluster than the roughly 700-donor mean. A further reported finding was that TCR beta sequences accurately predicted the HLA-A and HLA-B alleles for most subjects in the first cohort. The only immune exposure information available for the cohort was CMV serostatus. Sequencing depth was assumed to be roughly uniform across donors in the presence/absence analyses, though that assumption may not hold. In both the original and validation cohorts, the classifier was reported to diagnose cytomegalovirus status with high specificity and sensitivity. Assigning TCR associations to individual alleles was difficult when HLA alleles, especially DR and DQ, strongly co-occurred. Three of the identified cytomegalovirus-associated TCR beta chains were confirmed in vitro to be specific for cytomegalovirus antigens. Most CMV-associated TCR beta chains appeared to be HLA-restricted in a later analysis, and the HLA associations seemed to be driven largely by CMV exposure. HLA typing was unavailable for some donors at each locus, so association tests used only the typed subset.

Library prep was done by the immunoSEQ multiplex PCR assay. For the multiplex PCR, a mixture combining 60 forward primers for TCR Vbeta segments and 13 reverse primers for TCR Jbeta segments was used. The CDR3 region of rearranged TCR beta genes was amplified from genomic DNA with a multiplex PCR assay. Amplified TCR beta libraries were sequenced as 87-base-pair reads on the Illumina HiSeq System. As for the original processing: In a later analysis, 80 million or so unique TCR beta chains were counted across the 500 to 700 repertoires, and around 10 million of these chains were shared by at least two donors. Raw reads were error-corrected and collapsed into unique sequences by a nearest-neighbor algorithm in which closely related sequences were merged to remove PCR and sequencing errors. CDR3 sequences were aligned to IMGT reference sequences to assign V, D and J gene segments. For a sequence to be retained, at least a six-nucleotide match to both a V gene segment and a J gene segment was required. Rearrangements were called productive when the CDR3 lacked stop codons and stayed in frame with V and J; all others were non-productive. CDR3 was defined according to IMGT convention as the region running from the second conserved V-encoded cysteine to the conserved J-encoded phenylalanine. The earlier analysis of about 610 of the donors excluded sequences that lacked an unambiguous match to a single V gene segment. In an earlier analysis of a few hundred of the donors, V segments were called functional above 56.7% productive rearrangements and were called segregating when the between-donor standard deviation exceeded 5%. A statistical classification framework was developed to diagnose cytomegalovirus status using the catalog of TCR beta chain sequences. A later analysis assigned V and J genes by comparing TCR nucleotide sequences with IMGT/GENE-DB human TR gene sequences. In a later analysis, CDR3 sequences and most-parsimonious VDJ recombination scenarios were assigned using the TCRdist pipeline. In a later analysis, every TCR beta chain was defined by the combination of its CDR3 amino acid sequence and its V-gene family, and reads without a unique V-gene family were dropped. A later analysis removed 550 to 700 highly shared, low-generation-probability nucleotide sequences to deal with suspected cross-contamination and a sequencing artifact. For each public chain, a later analysis derived a clonal expansion index from normalized ranks of inferred template counts within each repertoire. In a later analysis, generation probabilities were computed using a VDJ recombination model fitted to out-of-frame rearrangements, and the results were checked against IGoR. Hypergeometric tests were used in a later analysis to score TCR-TCR, TCR-HLA and TCR-CMV co-occurrence, with a repertoire-size bias correction applied to the TCR pairs. To estimate false discovery rates, a later analysis permuted the HLA or CMV assignments 20 times. A later analysis grouped co-occurring TCRs with DBSCAN, adding TCRdist sequence similarity when clustering within HLA-allele-positive subsets. For co-occurrence clustering, repertoires with fewer than 30,000 or more than 120,000 public chains were excluded, along with roughly 5 repertoires with anomalous nucleotide sharing. Here the immuneACCESS table is served through TCRdb, limited to in-frame sequences with V and J called. Missing clones are a known gap in these copies; in checked studies unresolved V genes cover under half, and the rest lacks a known reason. The V and J calls and the clone size are those of that table, but D and trimming were determined from the DNA. The sample's table covers 95,000 to 150,000 clones. Together, the top ten hold approximately 2% of the sample.

As regards this clone: Its antigen is currently not known.

The TCR originated in a man aged 35 to 55 in good health and CMV-seronegative. The sequenced sample was PBMCs.

The CDR3 corresponds to CASSERGTFQETQYF. The DNA is as follows: TGTGCCAGCAGCGAACGAGGGACTTTCCAAGAGACCCAGTACTTC. The chain uses TRBV7-3 and TRBJ2-5, and TRBD2 may be the D gene, going by 6 matching bases. Including the terminal cysteine and phenylalanine, the CDR3 comprises 15 residues. The kept DNA is CDR3 alone, 45 bases in frame from the first base. The germline ends are 14 bases apart after V is trimmed by 5 bases and J by 1 base. As encoded in the germline V gene, CDR1 is SGHTA while CDR2 is FQGTGA.